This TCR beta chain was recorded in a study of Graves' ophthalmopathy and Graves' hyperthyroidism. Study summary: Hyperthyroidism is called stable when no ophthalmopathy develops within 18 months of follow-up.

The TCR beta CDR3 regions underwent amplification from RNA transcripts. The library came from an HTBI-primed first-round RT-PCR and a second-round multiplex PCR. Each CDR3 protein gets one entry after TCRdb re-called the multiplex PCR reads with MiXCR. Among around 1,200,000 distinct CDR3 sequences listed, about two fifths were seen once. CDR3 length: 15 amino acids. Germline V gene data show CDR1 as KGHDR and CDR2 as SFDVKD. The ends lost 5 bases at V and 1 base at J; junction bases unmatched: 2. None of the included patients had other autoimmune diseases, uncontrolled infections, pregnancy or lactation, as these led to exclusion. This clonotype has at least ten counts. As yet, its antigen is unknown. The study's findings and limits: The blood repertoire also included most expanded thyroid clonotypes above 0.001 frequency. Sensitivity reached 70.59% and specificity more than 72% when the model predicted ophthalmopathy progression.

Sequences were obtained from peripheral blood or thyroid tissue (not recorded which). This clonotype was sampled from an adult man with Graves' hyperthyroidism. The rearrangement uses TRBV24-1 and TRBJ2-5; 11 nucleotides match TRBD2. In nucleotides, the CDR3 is TGTGCCACCAGTGCGACTAGCGGGGCCCAAGAGACCCAGTACTTC. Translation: CATSATSGAQETQYF.